This T cell receptor (beta chain) was profiled in a study of metastatic and nonmetastatic thyroid tumors. Across the study: Where malignant and benign thyroid patients were concerned, repertoires were compared across blood and tumor or nodule tissue. Study-wide results and caveats: Reports indicated that malignant thyroid tumors showed significantly higher TCR beta diversity than benign nodules did, in blood and tumor.

Among the patients, none had received any treatment before thyroid surgery. The table lists this clone with many counts. No antigen is known for it. Trimming took 2 bases from V and 1 from J; bases not matched to a gene: 2. Germline-derived CDR1 and CDR2 are MDHEN and SYDVKM. The CDR3 is 14 residues long. MiXCR reprocessed the PCR reads for TCRdb. The table shows more than 20,000 clones, with 10% to 15% occurring only once. The chain links TRBV28 to TRBJ2-7; 7 bases align to TRBD2. The sample taken for sequencing was blood. The receptor comes from a female donor with papillary thyroid cancer or a benign thyroid nodule (not recorded which). Some clones in this sample may be carry-over from other donors' samples. The CDR3 DNA follows: TGTGCCAGCAGTTTAAGCGGGGCGTCCTACGAGCAGTACTTC. It yields the protein CASSLSGASYEQYF.